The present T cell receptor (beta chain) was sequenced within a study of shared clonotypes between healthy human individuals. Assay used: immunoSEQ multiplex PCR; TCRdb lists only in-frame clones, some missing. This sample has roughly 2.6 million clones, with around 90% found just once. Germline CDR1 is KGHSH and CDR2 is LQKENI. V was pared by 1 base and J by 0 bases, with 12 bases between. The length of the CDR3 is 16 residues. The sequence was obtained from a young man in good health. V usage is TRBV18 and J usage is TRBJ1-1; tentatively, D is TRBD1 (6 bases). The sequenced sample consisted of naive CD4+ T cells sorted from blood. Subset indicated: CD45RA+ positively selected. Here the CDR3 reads CASSPLTGGMNTEAFF. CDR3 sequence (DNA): TGTGCCAGCTCACCACTGACAGGCGGGATGAACACTGAAGCTTTCTTT. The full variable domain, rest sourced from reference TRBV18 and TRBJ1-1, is NAGVMQNPRHLVRRRGQEARLRCSPMKGHSHVYWYRQLPEEGLKFMVYLQKENIIDESGMPKERFSAEFPKEGPSILRIQQVVRGDSAAYFCASSPLTGGMNTEAFFGQGTRLTVV.